Presented here are 18 T cell receptor beta chains from one specimen sequenced in a study of blood T cell repertoires in COVID-19. Assay used: immunoSEQ multiplex PCR; TCRdb lists only in-frame clones, some missing. The sample records 55,000 to 80,000 clones, 89% being singletons. Sequenced input: peripheral blood. Receptors originate from a man aged 80 or over with acute or convalescent COVID-19.

The J gene is TRBJ1-6, the V gene TRBV5-1, with unresolved D. V was shortened by 0 bases and J by 13 bases, with 11 bases between the two germline ends. Looked up from germline, CDR1 is SGHRS and CDR2 is YFSETQ. The CDR3 covers 13 residues. This CDR3 reads CASSLASFPPLHF. For the CDR3, the DNA is TGCGCCAGCAGCTTGGCCTCGTTTCCTCCCCTCCACTTT. Drawing the rest from reference TRBV5-1 and TRBJ1-6, the complete variable domain is KAGVTQTPRYLIKTRGQQVTLSCSPISGHRSVSWYQQTPGQGLQFLFEYFSETQRNKGNFPGRFSGRQFSNSRSEMNVSTLELGDSALYLCASSLASFPPLHFGNGTRLTVT.

The chain has TRBV10-2 and TRBJ2-1; TRBD1 matches at 10 bases. The CDR3 runs 14 residues. CDR1 and CDR2 from the germline V gene are WSHSY and SAAADI. V shed 5 bases, J shed 9 bases, and the junction held 7 bases outside the gene matches. The CDR3 here is CASSSGTGVTEQFF. DNA of the CDR3: TGCGCCAGCAGTTCCGGGACAGGGGTTACTGAGCAGTTCTTC.

V is TRBV7-9 and J is TRBJ2-3; 9 nucleotides agree with TRBD2. This CDR3 is 16 amino acids long. V trimming: 5 bases; J trimming: 0 bases; junction bases outside the gene matches: 6. The germline V gene has CDR1 SEHNR and CDR2 FQNEAQ (reference sequence). The CDR3 region is CASSHGGRGSTDTQYF. The CDR3 coding sequence is TGTGCCAGCAGCCACGGCGGGAGGGGTAGCACAGATACGCAGTATTTT.

V is TRBV11-2 and J is TRBJ2-2; 7 bases are a match to TRBD1. Germline trimming cut 5 bases from V and 1 base from J; bases unmatched to any gene: 4. In germline, CDR1 is SGHAT, CDR2 FQNNGV. This CDR3 is 15 amino acids long. The CDR3 DNA is TGTGCCAGCAGCGGGGACAGATTGAACACCGGGGAGCTGTTTTTT. It codes for CASSGDRLNTGELFF.

The chain carries TRBV2 and TRBJ1-5, with 8 bases lining up with TRBD1. Germline V gene lookup returns CDR1 SNHLY and CDR2 FYNNEI. V dropped 7 bases and J dropped 4; count of bases not matched to a gene: 12. This CDR3 has 16 residues. CDR3 nucleotides: TGTGCCAGCAATCGACAGGGGATGGGTAGAAATCAGCCCCAGCATTTT. Its translation: CASNRQGMGRNQPQHF.

V gene TRBV11-2 combines with J gene TRBJ1-1, with D maybe TRBD1 (5 bases). Trimming pared 0 bases from V and 3 bases from J, leaving 8 bases between. The CDR3 covers 14 residues. Germline CDR1 and CDR2: SGHAT and FQNNGV. The CDR3 DNA is TGTGCCAGCAGCTTAGATCGGGGGGACACTGAAGCTTTCTTT. Translation: CASSLDRGDTEAFF.

This chain links TRBV6-4 with TRBJ2-6, with TRBD2 matching 13 bases. The V and J ends lost 6 bases and 2 bases, in that order; junction bases with no gene match: 10. CDR3 size: 19 residues. Germline V CDR1 and CDR2: MRHNA, SNTAGT. The CDR3 loop is CASSETWTSGSPGANVLTF. CDR3 bases: TGTGCCAGCAGCGAAACGTGGACTAGCGGGAGCCCTGGGGCCAACGTCCTGACTTTC.

This clone was found once. The chain couples TRBV3-1 (or the pseudogene TRBV3-2) to TRBJ1-2; 12 bases fit TRBD1. This CDR3 contains 17 residues. The V gene's germline CDR1 is LGHDT and CDR2 YNNKEL (reference sequence). The junction had 5 bases not matched to a gene; V was cut back by 0 bases and J by 3 bases. CDR3 protein: CASSQEGTGGLDYGYTF. The CDR3 bases are TGTGCCAGCAGCCAAGAAGGGACAGGGGGCTTAGACTATGGCTACACCTTC.

V gene TRBV3-1 (or the pseudogene TRBV3-2) combines with J gene TRBJ1-1, with D unclear. This CDR3 contains 14 residues. V lost 2 bases to trimming and J lost 7 bases, with 14 bases between them. Germline V gives CDR1 LGHDT, CDR2 YNNKEL (reference sequence). CDR3 in amino acids: CASSQSEVPREAFF. In DNA form, the CDR3 reads TGTGCCAGCAGCCAATCAGAAGTTCCCCGTGAAGCTTTCTTT.

The chain links TRBV12-5 to TRBJ1-4; 7 bases fit TRBD1. Germline V gene lookup returns CDR1 LGHNT and CDR2 FRNRAP. CDR3 size: 15 residues. V shed 0 bases and J 8 bases; nucleotides not matched to a gene: 6. The CDR3: CASGLVGQVGEKLFF. Here the CDR3 DNA reads TGTGCTAGTGGTTTGGTAGGACAGGTAGGCGAAAAACTGTTTTTT. The entire variable domain, with the rest obtained from reference TRBV12-5 and TRBJ1-4, is as follows: DARVTQTPRHKVTEMGQEVTMRCQPILGHNTVFWYRQTMMQGLELLAYFRNRAPLDDSGMPKDRFSAEMPDATLATLKIQPSEPRDSAVYFCASGLVGQVGEKLFFGSGTQLSVL.

CDR3 sequence (DNA): TGTGCCAGCAGCCGTAGCGGGAGGAGCTCCTACAATGAGCAGTTCTTC. It translates to CASSRSGRSSYNEQFF. This chain links TRBV7-2 with TRBJ2-1; TRBD2 agrees at 10 bases. Germline V gene data show CDR1 as SGHTA and CDR2 as FQGNSA. The V gene end was trimmed by 5 bases and the J gene end by 0 bases; junction bases not matched to a gene: 4. The CDR3 extends over 16 amino acids.

This clone was counted a single time. The gene calls are TRBV5-1 and TRBJ2-5, with D tentatively TRBD1 (5 bases). Looked up from germline, CDR1 is SGHRS and CDR2 is YFSETQ. The CDR3 sequence is 14 residues long. V lost 0 bases, J lost 5 bases, and 11 bases lay in between. The CDR3 protein is CASSLAGSAETQYF. The CDR3 DNA reads as TGCGCCAGCAGCTTGGCAGGGTCGGCGGAGACCCAGTACTTC.

This chain joins TRBV6-2 or TRBV6-3 and TRBJ2-7; the match to TRBD1 covers 7 bases. The V segment lost 5 bases and the J segment 4 bases; nucleotides outside the gene matches: 5. This CDR3 comprises 13 residues. Germline CDR1 is MNHEY and CDR2 is SVGEGT. CDR3 nucleotide sequence: TGTGCCAGCAGTACCGGACAGGTTTACGAGCAGTACTTC. Protein sequence: CASSTGQVYEQYF.

The chain has TRBV27 and TRBJ1-1; perhaps TRBD1 as D (6 bases). Trimming left V 3 bases short and J 4 bases short, with 9 bases between. The germline CDR1 and CDR2 sequences are MNHEY and SMNVEV (reference sequence). This CDR3 has 13 amino acids. The DNA for the CDR3 is TGTGCCAGCAGTTTCCAGGGGCTCACTGAAGCTTTCTTT. Residues: CASSFQGLTEAFF.

V is TRBV10-3 and J is TRBJ2-3; D gene ambiguous. This CDR3 region has 14 residues. Germline V gene sequence: CDR1 ENHRY, CDR2 SYGVKD. Deletions cut 4 bases from V and 2 bases from J, with 10 bases between. In DNA, the CDR3 is TGTGCCATCAGTGCCCCGGGTGTCACAGATACGCAGTATTTT. Translated: CAISAPGVTDTQYF.

This chain connects TRBV7-3 to TRBJ2-3; D not resolved. V was pared by 2 bases and J by 7 bases, with 7 bases between. Germline V gene sequence: CDR1 SGHTA, CDR2 FQGTGA. The CDR3 spans 12 residues. Here the CDR3 reads CASSLDGHTQYF. The CDR3 DNA reads as TGTGCCAGCAGCTTAGATGGGCATACGCAGTATTTT.

This clone was found a few times. The chain recombines TRBV5-4 with TRBJ2-7; 7 bases map to TRBD1. V lost 5 bases and J lost 1; bases outside the gene matches: 9. The CDR3 has 15 residues. Germline CDR1 is SGHNT and CDR2 is YYREEE (reference sequence). Here the CDR3 DNA reads TGTGCCAGCAGTCTTGGACAGGTCGGATCCTACGAGCAGTACTTC. Its protein is CASSLGQVGSYEQYF. Full variable domain (outside the CDR3, taken from reference TRBV5-4 and TRBJ2-7): ETGVTQSPTHLIKTRGQQVTLRCSSQSGHNTVSWYQQALGQGPQFIFQYYREEENGRGNFPPRFSGLQFPNYSSELNVNALELDDSALYLCASSLGQVGSYEQYFGPGTRLTVT.

The chain combines TRBV3-1 (or the pseudogene TRBV3-2) with TRBJ2-5; D call uncertain. The ends were cut back, 0 bases at V and 7 bases at J, with 9 bases in the middle. The CDR3 is 13 amino acids. Germline CDR1 reads LGHDT; CDR2 reads YNNKEL (reference sequence). DNA of the CDR3: TGTGCCAGCAGCCAAGAGCCGGGTGGGACCCAGTACTTC. It codes for CASSQEPGGTQYF.